This T cell receptor beta chain came from a study of T-cell memory formation after mild COVID-19. One entry per CDR3 protein results from TCRdb running MiXCR on the 5' RACE reads. This sample has approximately 440,000 distinct CDR3 sequences, with approximately 20% found just once. The CDR3 runs to 14 residues. V lost 6 bases and J lost 5; bases outside the gene matches: 9. Germline loops: CDR1 MNHEY, CDR2 SVGEGT. The sequencing input was PBMCs or a T cell subset sorted from them (not recorded which). The chain joins TRBV6-2 or TRBV6-3 to TRBJ2-5; 7 bases are shared with TRBD2. The receptor comes from an adult woman who had mild COVID-19 (a few samples of this study predate the infection). Cell type and time point are not known. CDR3 protein: CASRPDWGGETQYF. CDR3 bases: TGTGCCAGCAGGCCAGACTGGGGAGGGGAGACCCAGTACTTC.